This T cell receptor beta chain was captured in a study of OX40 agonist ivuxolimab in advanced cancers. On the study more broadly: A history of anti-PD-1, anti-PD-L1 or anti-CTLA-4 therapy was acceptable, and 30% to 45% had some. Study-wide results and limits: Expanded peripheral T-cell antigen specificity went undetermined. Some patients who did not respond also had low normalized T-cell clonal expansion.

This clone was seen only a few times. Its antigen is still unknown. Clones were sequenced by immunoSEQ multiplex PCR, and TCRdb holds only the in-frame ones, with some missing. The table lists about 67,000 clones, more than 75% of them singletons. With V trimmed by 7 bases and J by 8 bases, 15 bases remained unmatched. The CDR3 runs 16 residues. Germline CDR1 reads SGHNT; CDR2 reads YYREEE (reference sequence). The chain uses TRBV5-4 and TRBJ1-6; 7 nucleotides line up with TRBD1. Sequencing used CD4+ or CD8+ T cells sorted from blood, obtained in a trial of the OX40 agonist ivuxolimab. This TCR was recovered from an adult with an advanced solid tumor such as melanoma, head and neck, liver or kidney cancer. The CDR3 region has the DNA TGTGCCAGCCGCACTGGGACAGAGGGTATAGATTCACCCCTCCACTTT. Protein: CASRTGTEGIDSPLHF.